This TCR beta chain was retrieved from a study of spatial heterogeneity in lung cancer. Study results and caveats: TCRs found ubiquitously expanded in tumor appeared in blood more at resection than at follow-up.

Time point in this sample: sample taken at primary tumor resection. Unsorted whole RNA samples from tumor, nontumor lung or frozen PBMC were sequenced. Single TCR cDNA molecules each had their own unique molecular identifier. In TCRdb, the 5' RACE reads were re-called with MiXCR into one record per CDR3 protein. This table holds some 100,000 distinct CDR3 sequences, roughly 12% found once. V lost 2 bases to trimming and J lost 2 bases; unmatched junction nucleotides: 6. This CDR3 spans 17 amino acids. Germline assignment: CDR1 ENHRY and CDR2 SYGVKD. This clonotype was detected only a few times. What it binds is not known.

Sequenced here: PBMCs, sampled at surgery. The chain carries TRBV10-3 and TRBJ2-1; 10 bases match TRBD2. The sequence came from a male donor with early-stage non-small cell lung cancer. CDR3 DNA sequence: TGTGCCATCAGTGAGAGCCTACTAGCGGGACCCTACAATGAGCAGTTCTTC. Translation gives CAISESLLAGPYNEQFF.